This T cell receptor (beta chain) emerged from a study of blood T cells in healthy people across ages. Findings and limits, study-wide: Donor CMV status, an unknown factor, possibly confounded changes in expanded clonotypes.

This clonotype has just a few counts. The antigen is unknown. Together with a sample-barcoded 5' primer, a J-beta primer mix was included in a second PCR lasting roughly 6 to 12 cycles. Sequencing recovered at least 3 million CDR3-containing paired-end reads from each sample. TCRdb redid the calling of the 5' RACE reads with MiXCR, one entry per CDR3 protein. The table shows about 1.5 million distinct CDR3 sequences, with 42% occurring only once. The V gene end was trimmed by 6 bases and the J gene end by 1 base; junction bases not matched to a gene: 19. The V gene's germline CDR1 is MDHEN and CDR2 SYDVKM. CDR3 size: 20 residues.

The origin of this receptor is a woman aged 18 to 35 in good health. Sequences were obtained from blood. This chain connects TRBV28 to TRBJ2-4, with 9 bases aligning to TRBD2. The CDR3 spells CASSLSGAGGKLIAKNIQYF. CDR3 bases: TGTGCCAGCAGCCTTTCAGGAGCGGGAGGAAAGTTGATCGCCAAAAACATTCAGTACTTC.